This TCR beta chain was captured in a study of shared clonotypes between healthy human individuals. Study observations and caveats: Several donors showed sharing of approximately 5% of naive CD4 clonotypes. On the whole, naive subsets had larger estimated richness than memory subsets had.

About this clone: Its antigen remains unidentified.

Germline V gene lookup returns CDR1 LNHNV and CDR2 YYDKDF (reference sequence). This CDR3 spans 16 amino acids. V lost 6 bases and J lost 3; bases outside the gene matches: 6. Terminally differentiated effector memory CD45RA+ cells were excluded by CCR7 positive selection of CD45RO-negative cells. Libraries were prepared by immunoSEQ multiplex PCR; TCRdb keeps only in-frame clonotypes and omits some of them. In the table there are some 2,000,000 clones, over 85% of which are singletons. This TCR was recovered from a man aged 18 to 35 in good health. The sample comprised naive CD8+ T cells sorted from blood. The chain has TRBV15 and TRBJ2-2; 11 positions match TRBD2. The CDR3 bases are TGTGCCACCAGTGACGGACTAGCGGGTTACACCGGGGAGCTGTTTTTT. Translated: CATSDGLAGYTGELFF.